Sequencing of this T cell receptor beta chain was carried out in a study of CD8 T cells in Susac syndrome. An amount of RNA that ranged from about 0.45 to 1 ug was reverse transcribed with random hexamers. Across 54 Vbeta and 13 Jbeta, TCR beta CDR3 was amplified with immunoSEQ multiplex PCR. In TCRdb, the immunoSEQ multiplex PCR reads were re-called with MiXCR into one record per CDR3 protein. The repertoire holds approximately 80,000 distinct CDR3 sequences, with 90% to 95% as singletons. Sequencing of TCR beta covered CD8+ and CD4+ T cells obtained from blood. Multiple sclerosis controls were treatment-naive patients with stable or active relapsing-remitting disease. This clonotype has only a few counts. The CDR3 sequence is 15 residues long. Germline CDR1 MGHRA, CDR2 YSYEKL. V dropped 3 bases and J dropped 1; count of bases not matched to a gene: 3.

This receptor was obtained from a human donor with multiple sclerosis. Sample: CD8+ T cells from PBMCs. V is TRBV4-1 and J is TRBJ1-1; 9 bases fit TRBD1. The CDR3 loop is CASSHADRGNTEAFF. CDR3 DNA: TGCGCCAGCAGCCACGCGGACAGGGGGAACACTGAAGCTTTCTTT.